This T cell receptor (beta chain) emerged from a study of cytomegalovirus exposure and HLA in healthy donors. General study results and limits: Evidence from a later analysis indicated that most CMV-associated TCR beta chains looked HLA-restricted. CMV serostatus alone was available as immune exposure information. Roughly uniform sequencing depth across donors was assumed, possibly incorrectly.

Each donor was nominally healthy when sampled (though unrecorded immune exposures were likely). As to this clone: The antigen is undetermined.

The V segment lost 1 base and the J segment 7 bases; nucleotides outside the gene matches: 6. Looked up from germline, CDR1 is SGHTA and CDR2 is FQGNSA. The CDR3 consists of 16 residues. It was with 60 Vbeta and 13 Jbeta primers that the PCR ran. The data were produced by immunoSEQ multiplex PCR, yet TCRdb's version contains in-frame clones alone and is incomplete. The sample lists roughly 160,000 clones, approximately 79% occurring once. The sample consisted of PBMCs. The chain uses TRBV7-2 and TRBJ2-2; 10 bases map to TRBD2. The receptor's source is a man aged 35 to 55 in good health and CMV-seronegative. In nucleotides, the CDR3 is TGTGCCAGCAGCTTAGTACTAGCGGGGTCGGTCGGGGAGCTGTTTTTT. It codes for CASSLVLAGSVGELFF.